This T cell receptor beta chain originates from a study of cytomegalovirus exposure and HLA in healthy donors. Trimming left V 6 bases short and J 0 bases short, with 15 bases between. The CDR3 is made up of 16 amino acids. The germline V gene has CDR1 LNHDA and CDR2 SQIVND (reference sequence). As concerns this clone: Its specificity is not known.

Findings and limits, study-wide: Most TCR sequences were uncommon, yet certain public TCRs appeared in many donors.

A multiplex PCR was run with 60 Vbeta primers and 13 Jbeta primers. TCRdb keeps only in-frame clones here, not all; method: immunoSEQ multiplex PCR. This repertoire includes just over 80,000 clones. The chain couples TRBV19 to TRBJ1-3; D not certain. Input material: PBMCs. This receptor was obtained from a woman in her 30s in good health and CMV-seronegative. The CDR3 region is CASSLHRSGSGNTIYF. CDR3 DNA sequence: TGTGCCAGTAGCCTCCACCGGAGTGGCTCTGGAAACACCATATATTTT.